This TCR beta chain was sequenced for a study of cytomegalovirus exposure and HLA in healthy donors. Using immunoSEQ multiplex PCR, the repertoire was profiled, and TCRdb retains in-frame clones only, with some absent. The repertoire holds 260,000 or so clones, with roughly 90% as singletons. V shed 4 bases and J shed 0 bases, with 14 bases lying between them. The germline V gene encodes CDR1 SGHRS and CDR2 YFSETQ. The CDR3 extends over 15 amino acids. General study findings and limits: Confirmation in vitro established that three CMV-associated chains were specific for CMV antigens. According to reports, the classifier identified cytomegalovirus status with high specificity and sensitivity.

Turning to this clone: As yet, its antigen is unknown.

The sequence was collected from a woman aged 18-30 years in good health and CMV-seronegative. Sequencing used PBMCs. This chain joins TRBV5-1 and TRBJ2-7, with a possible D match to TRBD1 (6 bases). In nucleotides, the CDR3 is TGCGCCAGCAGCCCGGGACATCTGGGCTCCTACGAGCAGTACTTC. Amino acid sequence: CASSPGHLGSYEQYF.